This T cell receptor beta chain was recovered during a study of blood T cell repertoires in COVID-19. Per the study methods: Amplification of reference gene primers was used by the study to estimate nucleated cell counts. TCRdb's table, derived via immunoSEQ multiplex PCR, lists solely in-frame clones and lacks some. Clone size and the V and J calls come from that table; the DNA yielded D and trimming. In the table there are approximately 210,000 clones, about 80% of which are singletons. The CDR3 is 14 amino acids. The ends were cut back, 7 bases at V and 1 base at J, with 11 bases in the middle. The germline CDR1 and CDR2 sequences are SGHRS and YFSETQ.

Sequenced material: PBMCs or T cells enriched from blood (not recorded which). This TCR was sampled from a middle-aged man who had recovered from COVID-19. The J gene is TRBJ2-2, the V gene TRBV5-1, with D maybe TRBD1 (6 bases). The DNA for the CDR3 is TGCGCCAGCTACCCGGGACAGAACACCGGGGAGCTGTTTTTT. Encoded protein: CASYPGQNTGELFF.